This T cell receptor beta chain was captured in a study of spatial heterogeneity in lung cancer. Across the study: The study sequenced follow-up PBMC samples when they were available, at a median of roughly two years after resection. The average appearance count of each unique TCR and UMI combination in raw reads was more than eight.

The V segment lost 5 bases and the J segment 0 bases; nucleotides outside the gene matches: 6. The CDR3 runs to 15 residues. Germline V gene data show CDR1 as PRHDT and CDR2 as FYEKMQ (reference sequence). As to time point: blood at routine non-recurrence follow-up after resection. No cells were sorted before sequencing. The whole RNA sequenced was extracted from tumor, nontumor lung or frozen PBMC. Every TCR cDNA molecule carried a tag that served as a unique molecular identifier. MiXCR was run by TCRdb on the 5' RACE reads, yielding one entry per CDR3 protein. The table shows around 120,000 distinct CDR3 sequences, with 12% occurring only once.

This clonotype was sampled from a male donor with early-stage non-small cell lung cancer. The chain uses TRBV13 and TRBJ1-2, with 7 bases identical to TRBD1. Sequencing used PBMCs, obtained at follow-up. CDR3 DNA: TGTGCCAGCAGCGGAAGGGACAGAGCTAACTATGGCTACACCTTC. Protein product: CASSGRDRANYGYTF.